This is a list of T cell receptor beta chains from one sample in a study of vaccination and CD4 T cells after COVID-19. TCRdb re-called the PCR reads with MiXCR, one entry per CDR3 protein. The repertoire holds about 15,000 distinct CDR3 sequences, more than 45% seen once, with over 13% in the top ten. These receptors have no known antigen. The source material was CD4+ T cells from blood, cultured in vitro. The receptors stem from a human donor who had recovered from COVID-19. CDR3s include the opening cysteine and the closing phenylalanine or tryptophan. Fields, in order: J gene, D gene, clone size, V gene, CDR3 DNA, CDR3 protein. The D gene is left open where the match is weak. Not all rows give a size; the values are once, few, many and, for expanded clones, a class.

j_gene: TRBJ2-1
d_gene: TRBD1
abundance: NA
v_gene: TRBV7-3
CDR3nt: TGTGCCAGCAGCTTAATAGGGGGCGGGAATGAGCAGTTCTTC
CDR3aa: CASSLIGGGNEQFF

j_gene: TRBJ1-2
d_gene: TRBD1
abundance: few
v_gene: TRBV30
CDR3nt: TGTGCCTGGAGTGTGACAGGGGGCTATGGCTACACCTTC
CDR3aa: CAWSVTGGYGYTF

j_gene: TRBJ1-6
d_gene: NA
abundance: NA
v_gene: TRBV12-3/TRBV12-4
CDR3nt: TGTGCCAGCAGCCCCCGGATGTTGCAGGGAGGCTCACCCCTCCACTTT
CDR3aa: CASSPRMLQGGSPLHF

j_gene: TRBJ1-2
d_gene: NA
abundance: NA
v_gene: TRBV7-3
CDR3nt: TGTGCCAGCAGCCAAACCGGACAGTTCTATGGCTACACCTTC
CDR3aa: CASSQTGQFYGYTF

j_gene: TRBJ2-7
d_gene: NA
abundance: NA
v_gene: TRBV27
CDR3nt: TGTGCCAGCAGTCCGCGGGACACACTTTACGAGCAGTACTTC
CDR3aa: CASSPRDTLYEQYF

j_gene: TRBJ2-2
d_gene: TRBD1
abundance: NA
v_gene: TRBV19
CDR3nt: TGTGCCAGCAACCGGGACAGGAAGACCGGGGAGCTGTTTTTT
CDR3aa: CASNRDRKTGELFF

j_gene: TRBJ1-2
d_gene: NA
abundance: NA
v_gene: TRBV19
CDR3nt: TGTGCCAGTAGAACCGTTGGGGCGTACAACTATGGCTACACCTTC
CDR3aa: CASRTVGAYNYGYTF

j_gene: TRBJ1-5
d_gene: NA
abundance: once
v_gene: TRBV6-5
CDR3nt: TGTGCCAGCAGTTACAGCGCAGTACTGAATAGCAATCAGCCCCAGCATTTT
CDR3aa: CASSYSAVLNSNQPQHF

j_gene: TRBJ1-2
d_gene: NA
abundance: NA
v_gene: TRBV7-2
CDR3nt: TGTGCCAGCAGCTCCCGGGGGGGGAGTGGCTACACCTTC
CDR3aa: CASSSRGGSGYTF

j_gene: TRBJ1-1
d_gene: NA
abundance: NA
v_gene: TRBV11-2
CDR3nt: TGTGCCAGCAGCTTAGGTGCAGGGAATACTGAAGCTTTCTTT
CDR3aa: CASSLGAGNTEAFF

j_gene: TRBJ2-5
d_gene: TRBD2
abundance: NA
v_gene: TRBV6-5
CDR3nt: TGTGCCAGCAGTTCGGGGGGTTTACGGATTAGGGTAGAGACCCAGTACTTC
CDR3aa: CASSSGGLRIRVETQYF

j_gene: TRBJ2-1
d_gene: TRBD1
abundance: NA
v_gene: TRBV20-1
CDR3nt: TGCAGTGCCGACAGGGTGGGTGACACGGATGAGCAGTTCTTC
CDR3aa: CSADRVGDTDEQFF

j_gene: TRBJ2-3
d_gene: TRBD2
abundance: few
v_gene: TRBV20-1
CDR3nt: TGCAGTGCTACCAAGACTAGCGGGAGGGCAGATACGCAGTATTTT
CDR3aa: CSATKTSGRADTQYF

j_gene: TRBJ1-3
d_gene: NA
abundance: NA
v_gene: TRBV7-9
CDR3nt: TGTGCCAGCAGCCGGGACGCCGGATACTCTGGAAACACCATATATTTT
CDR3aa: CASSRDAGYSGNTIYF

j_gene: TRBJ1-5
d_gene: NA
abundance: few
v_gene: TRBV6-1
CDR3nt: TGTGCCAGCAGATGGGACCGTTCACGGCAGCCCCAGCATTTT
CDR3aa: CASRWDRSRQPQHF

j_gene: TRBJ2-1
d_gene: NA
abundance: NA
v_gene: TRBV5-1
CDR3nt: TGCGCCAGCAGCTTGGGGGAGGGACACATACAAGTTCAAGAGCAGTTCTTC
CDR3aa: CASSLGEGHIQVQEQFF

j_gene: TRBJ1-5
d_gene: TRBD1
abundance: few
v_gene: TRBV20-1
CDR3nt: TGCAGTGCGAGCCCACAGGGGGCAGATCAGCCCCAGCATTTT
CDR3aa: CSASPQGADQPQHF

j_gene: TRBJ1-5
d_gene: NA
abundance: few
v_gene: TRBV11-3
CDR3nt: TGTGCCAGCAGCTTAGATTTTTCAGGCCGTAGCAATCAGCCCCAGCATTTT
CDR3aa: CASSLDFSGRSNQPQHF

j_gene: TRBJ2-1
d_gene: TRBD2
abundance: NA
v_gene: TRBV7-3
CDR3nt: TGTGCCAGCAGCTTATGGCCGGGGGGGGATGAGCAGTTCTTC
CDR3aa: CASSLWPGGDEQFF

j_gene: TRBJ2-1
d_gene: NA
abundance: NA
v_gene: TRBV11-3
CDR3nt: TGTGCCAGCAGCGTAGACAATGAGCAGTTCTTC
CDR3aa: CASSVDNEQFF

j_gene: TRBJ1-5
d_gene: TRBD1
abundance: few
v_gene: TRBV30
CDR3nt: TGTGCCTGGGAACGACAGGGGGGGAGTCATCAGCCCCAGCATTTT
CDR3aa: CAWERQGGSHQPQHF

j_gene: TRBJ2-7
d_gene: TRBD1
abundance: NA
v_gene: TRBV6-1
CDR3nt: TGTACCAGCAGTCCAGGGGGCGCGACGACCTACGAGCAGTACTTC
CDR3aa: CTSSPGGATTYEQYF

j_gene: TRBJ1-1
d_gene: NA
abundance: NA
v_gene: TRBV11-3
CDR3nt: TGTGCCAGCTCTTCGGTAATGAACACTGAAGCTTTCTTT
CDR3aa: CASSSVMNTEAFF